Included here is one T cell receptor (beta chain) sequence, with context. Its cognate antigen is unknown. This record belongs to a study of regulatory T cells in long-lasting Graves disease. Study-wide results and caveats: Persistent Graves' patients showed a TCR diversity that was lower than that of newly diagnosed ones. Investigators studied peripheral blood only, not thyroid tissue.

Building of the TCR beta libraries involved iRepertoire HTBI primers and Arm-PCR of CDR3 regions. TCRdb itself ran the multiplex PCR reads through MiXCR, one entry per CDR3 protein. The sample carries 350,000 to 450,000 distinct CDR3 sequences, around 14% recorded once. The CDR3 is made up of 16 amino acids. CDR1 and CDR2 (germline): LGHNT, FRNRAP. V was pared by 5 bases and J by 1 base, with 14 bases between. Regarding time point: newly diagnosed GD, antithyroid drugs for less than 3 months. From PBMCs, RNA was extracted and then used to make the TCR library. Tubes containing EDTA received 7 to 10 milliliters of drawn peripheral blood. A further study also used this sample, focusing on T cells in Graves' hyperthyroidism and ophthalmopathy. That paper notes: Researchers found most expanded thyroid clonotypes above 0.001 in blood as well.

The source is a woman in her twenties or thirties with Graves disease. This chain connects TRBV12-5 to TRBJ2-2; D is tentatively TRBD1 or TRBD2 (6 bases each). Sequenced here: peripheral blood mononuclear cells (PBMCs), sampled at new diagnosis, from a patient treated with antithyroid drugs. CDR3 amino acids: CASGTWGAMNTGELFF. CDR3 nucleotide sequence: TGTGCTAGTGGTACCTGGGGGGCCATGAACACCGGGGAGCTGTTTTTT.